The clone carrying this TCR beta chain has a handful of counts. The antigen remains undetermined. PCR was performed a second time for about 7 to 12 cycles using a sample-barcoded 5' primer and a J-beta primer mix. In TCRdb, the 5' RACE reads were re-called with MiXCR into one record per CDR3 protein. Among fewer than 1.5 million distinct CDR3 sequences, approximately 40% were seen once, and the ten largest hold 7.9%. The data were obtained in a study of blood T cells in healthy people across ages. In the study overall: There was about one barcoded beta molecule captured by template switching per two T cells.

Regarding the study as a whole: The study regarded diversity estimates from one million T cells as underestimates. Greater diversity and more naive CD4+ cells were seen in long-lived donors than in aged donors.

Donors gave approximately 9.9 milliliters of peripheral blood apiece. Germline V gene lookup returns CDR1 MGHRA and CDR2 YSYEKL. Trimming pared 5 bases from V and 6 bases from J, leaving 11 bases between. This CDR3 region has 14 residues. The receptor comes from a woman aged 18-29 years in good health. The chain links TRBV4-1 to TRBJ1-6, with D hard to call. The sequenced sample was blood. The CDR3 here is CASSGRTPNSPLHF. CDR3 in DNA: TGCGCCAGCAGCGGACGGACTCCTAATTCACCCCTCCACTTT.